One T cell receptor (beta chain) is described in this entry. What it binds is not known. This sample is drawn from a study of OX40 agonist ivuxolimab in advanced cancers. Study results and limitations: Normalized T-cell clonal expansion was also low in some nonresponders. In the expanded peripheral T cells, antigen specificity was never determined.

Trimming pared 5 bases from V and 0 bases from J, leaving 15 bases between. CDR1 is SGHRS, CDR2 YFSETQ, per germline. The CDR3 is made up of 15 amino acids. The data were produced by immunoSEQ multiplex PCR, yet TCRdb's version contains in-frame clones alone and is incomplete. The sample records 35,000 to 45,000 clones, approximately 90% being singletons. The chain links TRBV5-1 to TRBJ2-7; D tentatively fits TRBD1 or TRBD2 (5 bases each). The source was CD4+ or CD8+ T cells sorted from blood, collected in a trial of the OX40 agonist ivuxolimab. The sequence came from an adult with an advanced solid tumor such as melanoma, head and neck, liver or kidney cancer. CDR3 sequence reads: CASRPGRMSSYEQYF. CDR3 bases: TGCGCCAGCAGACCGGGACGGATGAGCTCCTACGAGCAGTACTTC.